This passage covers 15 T cell receptor beta chains from one sample sequenced in a study of blood T cell repertoires in COVID-19. Measured with immunoSEQ multiplex PCR; TCRdb has only the in-frame clones, and not every one. The data hold approximately 15,000 clones, with roughly four fifths observed a single time. The sequencing input was peripheral blood. These receptor sequences come from a middle-aged man with active or convalescent COVID-19.

This chain joins TRBV6-5 and TRBJ1-1, with a possible D match to TRBD1 (5 bases). V was trimmed by 2 bases and J by 1 base, leaving 11 bases between them. CDR1 MNHEY and CDR2 SVGAGI come from the germline V gene. This CDR3 has 15 residues. CDR3 coding DNA: TGTGCCAGCAGTTACCGGGGGGGTTGGAACACTGAAGCTTTCTTT. Protein product: CASSYRGGWNTEAFF.

The chain uses TRBV5-1 and TRBJ2-2; tentatively, D is TRBD2 (5 bases). CDR1 is SGHRS and CDR2 is YFSETQ in the germline V gene. This CDR3 spans 16 amino acids. V was clipped by 0 bases and J by 4 bases, with 13 bases between them. CDR3 DNA sequence: TGCGCCAGCAGCTTGGAAACGGGGTCGGGCACCGGGGAGCTGTTTTTT. Translating gives CASSLETGSGTGELFF.

The rearrangement links TRBV5-1 to TRBJ2-7; maybe TRBD1 (5 bases). V lost 3 bases to trimming and J lost 6 bases, with 16 bases between them. The CDR3 covers 14 residues. CDR1 SGHRS and CDR2 YFSETQ come from the germline V gene. The CDR3 region has the DNA TGCGCCAGCAGCTCCTTAGGGGCGGTTGTCGAGCAGTACTTC. Residues: CASSSLGAVVEQYF.

This clone counts as medium-sized. The chain employs TRBV13 and TRBJ2-5, with 7 bases fitting TRBD2. Germline V CDR1 and CDR2: PRHDT, FYEKMQ (reference sequence). The CDR3 consists of 13 residues. The trim removed 4 bases at V and 7 bases at J, leaving 6 bases unmatched. The CDR3 loop reads CASSYGTTGTQYF. The CDR3 DNA reads TGTGCCAGCAGCTACGGGACTACTGGGACCCAGTACTTC. The full variable domain, rest sourced from reference TRBV13 and TRBJ2-5, is AAGVIQSPRHLIKEKRETATLKCYPIPRHDTVYWYQQGPGQDPQFLISFYEKMQSDKGSIPDRFSAQQFSDYHSELNMSSLELGDSALYFCASSYGTTGTQYFGPGTRLLVL.

CDR3 bases: TGTGCCATCAGCCTAGATGCGGGGGCGGCCGGGGCCAACGTCCTGACTTTC. This translates into CAISLDAGAAGANVLTF. The chain links TRBV10-3 to TRBJ2-6, with a possible D match to TRBD2 (7 bases). CDR1 and CDR2 (germline): ENHRY, SYGVKD. The CDR3 is made up of 17 amino acids. Trimming shortened V by 6 bases and J by 4 bases, and 19 bases separated the two germline ends.

The chain has TRBV7-2 and TRBJ2-3; TRBD2 agrees at 16 bases. V shed 6 bases and J 4 bases; nucleotides not matched to a gene: 7. The CDR3 is 17 residues long. CDR1 is SGHTA and CDR2 is FQGNSA in the germline V gene. In nucleotides, the CDR3 is TGTGCCAGCAGACCCGGGACTAGCGGGGGGGCGTCAGATACGCAGTATTTT. Its translation is CASRPGTSGGASDTQYF.

The table lists this clone with a few counts. The V and J genes are TRBV27 and TRBJ1-1, with TRBD1 identical over 7 bases. Germline V gene data show CDR1 as MNHEY and CDR2 as SMNVEV (reference sequence). The V and J ends lost 5 bases and 1 base, in that order; junction bases with no gene match: 10. This CDR3 is 16 amino acids long. CDR3 loop: CASSPDRVKENTEAFF. CDR3 in DNA: TGTGCCAGCAGTCCAGACAGGGTAAAGGAGAACACTGAAGCTTTCTTT.

This rearrangement joins TRBV24-1 to TRBJ2-2; 9 bases map to TRBD1. This CDR3 contains 17 residues. V lost 5 bases and J lost 4; bases outside the gene matches: 10. CDR1 is KGHDR and CDR2 is SFDVKD in the germline V gene. DNA for the CDR3: TGTGCCACCAGTGCCCATGTTGGACAGGGGATCACCGGGGAGCTGTTTTTT. Translation: CATSAHVGQGITGELFF.

For the CDR3, the DNA is TGTGCCAGCAGTTTAGCAGGTTTCTATGGCTACACCTTC. As protein: CASSLAGFYGYTF. The gene calls are TRBV28 and TRBJ1-2; D ambiguous. In germline, CDR1 is MDHEN, CDR2 SYDVKM. The CDR3 runs to 13 residues. Deletions cut 2 bases from V and 4 bases from J, with 8 bases between.

This chain connects TRBV6-5 to TRBJ2-3, with D possibly matching TRBD2 (6 bases). The ends were cut back, 6 bases at V and 6 bases at J, with 19 bases in the middle. The CDR3 has 15 amino acids. The germline V gene encodes CDR1 MNHEY and CDR2 SVGAGI. CDR3 amino acids: CASSLLGGGRDTQYF. The CDR3 DNA reads as TGTGCCAGCAGCCTCCTGGGCGGAGGGCGGGATACGCAGTATTTT.

This clone occurred a few times. V and J are TRBV7-2 and TRBJ1-5; D is uncertain. This CDR3 region has 16 residues. V lost 0 bases and J lost 5, with 14 bases in between. Germline V gene sequence: CDR1 SGHTA, CDR2 FQGNSA. CDR3 residues: CASSLASGQSYQPQHF. The CDR3 DNA reads TGTGCCAGCAGCTTAGCGTCAGGCCAGAGTTATCAGCCCCAGCATTTT.

The rearrangement uses TRBV28 and TRBJ1-5; 10 positions match TRBD1. The germline CDR1 and CDR2 sequences are MDHEN and SYDVKM. This CDR3 is 16 amino acids long. Trimming took 5 bases from V and 4 from J; bases not matched to a gene: 8. The CDR3 sequence is CASSPIWTGGNQPQHF. CDR3 DNA: TGTGCCAGCAGTCCCATTTGGACAGGGGGTAATCAGCCCCAGCATTTT.

This clone was recorded a few times. The chain couples TRBV12-3 or TRBV12-4 to TRBJ2-7; D call uncertain. Trimming took off 3 bases at V and 1 base at J, with 7 bases between the two ends. The CDR3 runs 13 residues. The CDR3 spells CASSFGSSYEQYF. The CDR3 DNA sequence: TGTGCCAGCAGTTTCGGGTCATCCTACGAGCAGTACTTC.

The genes are TRBV2 and TRBJ1-2; TRBD1 matches at 7 bases. The germline CDR1 and CDR2 sequences are SNHLY and FYNNEI. Trimming cost V 2 bases and J 0 bases; bases outside gene matches: 6. This CDR3 comprises 16 residues. The CDR3 sequence is CASSESRDRANYGYTF. CDR3 DNA: TGTGCCAGCAGTGAATCCCGGGACAGAGCTAACTATGGCTACACCTTC.

V gene TRBV18 combines with J gene TRBJ2-3; possible D gene TRBD2, 5 bases. CDR1 and CDR2 from the germline V gene are KGHSH and LQKENI. The CDR3 is 15 amino acids. V was cut by 4 bases and J by 0 bases, with 11 bases left in between. DNA for the CDR3: TGTGCCAGCTCACTGGGAGCGCCTAGCACAGATACGCAGTATTTT. This translates into CASSLGAPSTDTQYF.